The rows below give T cell receptor beta chains drawn from one sample of a study of blood T cells in healthy people across ages. TCRdb processed the 5' RACE reads anew with MiXCR; each CDR3 protein has one entry. The repertoire holds about 1.8 million distinct CDR3 sequences, with around half as singletons. Sequencing was done on a sample of blood. The receptors derive from a woman aged 35 to 49 in good health. Both conserved end residues are part of each CDR3. The order of the fields is CDR3 length, V gene, clone size, J gene, D gene, CDR3 protein, CDR3 DNA. A D gene is named only where the DNA matches it firmly. Rows give clone size only sometimes, using once, few, many, or a class for an expanded clone.

cdr3_length: 12; v_call: TRBV29-1; clone_size: many; j_call: TRBJ2-7; d_call: -; cdr3_aa: CSALQGGNEQYF; cdr3_nt: TGCAGCGCCTTGCAGGGGGGAAACGAGCAGTACTTC
cdr3_length: 14; v_call: TRBV20-1; clone_size: -; j_call: TRBJ2-1; d_call: TRBD2; cdr3_aa: CSAEAGITPREQFF; cdr3_nt: TGCAGTGCTGAAGCGGGGATCACGCCGCGTGAGCAGTTCTTC
cdr3_length: 15; v_call: TRBV28; clone_size: -; j_call: TRBJ2-1; d_call: TRBD1; cdr3_aa: CASSLAATGPNEQFF; cdr3_nt: TGTGCCAGCAGTTTAGCCGCGACAGGGCCCAATGAGCAGTTCTTC
cdr3_length: 15; v_call: TRBV5-1; clone_size: -; j_call: TRBJ2-6; d_call: -; cdr3_aa: CASILAGSGANVLTF; cdr3_nt: TGCGCCAGCATATTGGCGGGCTCTGGGGCCAACGTCCTGACTTTC
cdr3_length: 17; v_call: TRBV4-3; clone_size: -; j_call: TRBJ1-2; d_call: -; cdr3_aa: CASSQEMSLRRDYGYTF; cdr3_nt: TGCGCCAGCAGCCAAGAGATGAGCCTCAGGAGGGACTATGGCTACACCTTC
cdr3_length: 14; v_call: TRBV2; clone_size: -; j_call: TRBJ2-1; d_call: TRBD2; cdr3_aa: CADQPAGAYNEQFF; cdr3_nt: TGTGCCGATCAGCCGGCGGGGGCCTACAATGAGCAGTTCTTC
cdr3_length: 15; v_call: TRBV4-3; clone_size: -; j_call: TRBJ1-2; d_call: -; cdr3_aa: CASSQASGANYGYTF; cdr3_nt: TGCGCCAGCAGCCAAGCGTCGGGGGCTAACTATGGCTACACCTTC
cdr3_length: 15; v_call: TRBV5-1; clone_size: -; j_call: TRBJ2-5; d_call: -; cdr3_aa: CASSLSMAPQETQYF; cdr3_nt: TGCGCCAGCAGCTTGTCCATGGCCCCACAAGAGACCCAGTACTTC
cdr3_length: 17; v_call: TRBV19; clone_size: -; j_call: TRBJ2-3; d_call: -; cdr3_aa: CASSINPDSPRTDTQYF; cdr3_nt: TGTGCCAGTAGTATAAATCCCGACAGCCCCCGCACAGATACGCAGTATTTT
cdr3_length: 17; v_call: TRBV29-1; clone_size: -; j_call: TRBJ2-1; d_call: TRBD2; cdr3_aa: CSVEGASGGRSYNEQFF; cdr3_nt: TGCAGCGTTGAGGGGGCTAGCGGGGGCCGAAGCTACAATGAGCAGTTCTTC
cdr3_length: 14; v_call: TRBV18; clone_size: -; j_call: TRBJ2-1; d_call: -; cdr3_aa: CASSPEEQGREQFF; cdr3_nt: TGTGCCAGCTCACCAGAGGAACAGGGAAGGGAGCAGTTCTTC
cdr3_length: 17; v_call: TRBV20-1; clone_size: -; j_call: TRBJ2-5; d_call: TRBD2; cdr3_aa: CSARDPNSGGTQGTQYF; cdr3_nt: TGCAGTGCTAGAGACCCGAATAGCGGGGGGACCCAAGGGACCCAGTACTTC
cdr3_length: 12; v_call: TRBV29-1; clone_size: -; j_call: TRBJ2-5; d_call: -; cdr3_aa: CSVRLKQGTQYF; cdr3_nt: TGCAGCGTAAGACTGAAGCAAGGGACCCAGTACTTC
cdr3_length: 13; v_call: TRBV7-2; clone_size: -; j_call: TRBJ1-2; d_call: -; cdr3_aa: CASSSPSGYGHTF; cdr3_nt: TGTGCCAGCAGCTCCCCCAGCGGCTATGGCCACACCTTC
cdr3_length: 14; v_call: TRBV6-1; clone_size: -; j_call: TRBJ1-2; d_call: -; cdr3_aa: CASSEAVLSDGYTF; cdr3_nt: TGTGCCAGCAGTGAAGCGGTACTCAGCGATGGCTACACCTTC
cdr3_length: 15; v_call: TRBV2; clone_size: -; j_call: TRBJ2-3; d_call: TRBD2; cdr3_aa: CASRGSPLNPDTQYF; cdr3_nt: TGTGCCAGCCGCGGGAGCCCGTTAAACCCAGATACGCAGTATTTT
cdr3_length: 15; v_call: TRBV7-2; clone_size: few; j_call: TRBJ1-2; d_call: -; cdr3_aa: CASSLAIDRYYGYTF; cdr3_nt: TGTGCCAGCAGCTTAGCTATAGACAGGTACTATGGCTACACCTTC
cdr3_length: 13; v_call: TRBV10-3; clone_size: -; j_call: TRBJ2-3; d_call: -; cdr3_aa: CAISEGREDTQYF; cdr3_nt: TGTGCCATCAGTGAGGGCCGAGAGGATACGCAGTATTTT
cdr3_length: 15; v_call: TRBV24-1; clone_size: -; j_call: TRBJ2-5; d_call: -; cdr3_aa: CATSDPRRGQETQYF; cdr3_nt: TGTGCCACCAGTGACCCCAGGAGGGGCCAAGAGACCCAGTACTTC
cdr3_length: 16; v_call: TRBV7-3; clone_size: -; j_call: TRBJ2-1; d_call: TRBD2; cdr3_aa: CASSSPGERGGHEQFF; cdr3_nt: TGTGCCAGCAGCTCACCAGGGGAGCGGGGGGGCCATGAGCAGTTCTTC
cdr3_length: 15; v_call: TRBV27; clone_size: few; j_call: TRBJ2-1; d_call: TRBD2; cdr3_aa: CASRSLAGGENEQFF; cdr3_nt: TGTGCCAGCAGGAGCCTAGCGGGGGGCGAGAATGAGCAGTTCTTC
cdr3_length: 17; v_call: TRBV6-6; clone_size: -; j_call: TRBJ1-2; d_call: TRBD1; cdr3_aa: CASSYSKEGGEGYGYTF; cdr3_nt: TGTGCCAGCAGTTACTCGAAAGAAGGGGGCGAAGGTTATGGCTACACCTTC
cdr3_length: 14; v_call: TRBV20-1; clone_size: -; j_call: TRBJ1-2; d_call: -; cdr3_aa: CSARLKTANYGYTF; cdr3_nt: TGCAGTGCTAGGCTCAAGACGGCTAACTATGGCTACACCTTC
cdr3_length: 11; v_call: TRBV2; clone_size: -; j_call: TRBJ2-7; d_call: -; cdr3_aa: CASLSSYEQYF; cdr3_nt: TGTGCCAGCCTAAGCTCCTACGAGCAGTACTTC